These 16 T cell receptor beta chains originate from one sample sequenced in a study of T cell repertoires in ileal Crohn's disease. The table came from immunoSEQ multiplex PCR; TCRdb's copy has only in-frame clones and leaves some out. Altogether 13,000 to 15,000 clones are present, 70% to 90% being singletons, with the ten largest covering 3% to 4%. The sequenced sample was ileal tissue. The receptors stem from an adult with Crohn's disease.

The CDR3, as DNA: TGCGCCAGCAGCCAAGCTCCCGGGAGGATCTACGAGCAGTACTTC. Its protein is CASSQAPGRIYEQYF. The J gene is TRBJ2-7, the V gene TRBV4-1; 7 nucleotides match TRBD2. The V segment lost 1 base and the J segment 3 bases; nucleotides outside the gene matches: 6. Germline assignment: CDR1 MGHRA and CDR2 YSYEKL. CDR3 length: 15 residues.

The J gene is TRBJ1-5, the V gene TRBV6-1, with D hard to call. Trimming shortened V by 5 bases and J by 1 base, and 6 bases separated the two germline ends. Looked up from germline, CDR1 is MNHNS and CDR2 is SASEGT. The CDR3 consists of 13 residues. CDR3 sequence: CASSMQSNQPQHF. As DNA, the CDR3 is TGTGCCAGCAGTATGCAGAGCAATCAGCCCCAGCATTTT.

This clone has a single count. The gene calls are TRBV15 and TRBJ2-5; 9 bases map to TRBD1. The CDR3 has 17 amino acids. After removal of 2 bases from V and 4 bases from J, the junction contained 11 bases not matched to a gene. Germline CDR1 is LNHNV and CDR2 is YYDKDF (reference sequence). For the CDR3, the DNA is TGTGCCACCAGCAGAAGAAGGGACAGGGCCCGGCGAGAGACCCAGTACTTC. It codes for CATSRRRDRARRETQYF. The full variable domain, with the rest looked up from reference TRBV15 and TRBJ2-5, is DAMVIQNPRYQVTQFGKPVTLSCSQTLNHNVMYWYQQKSSQAPKLLFHYYDKDFNNEADTPDNFQSRRPNTSFCFLDIRSPGLGDTAMYLCATSRRRDRARRETQYFGPGTRLLVL.

J is TRBJ1-4 and V is TRBV6-1, with D perhaps matching TRBD1 (6 bases). V lost 6 bases to trimming and J lost 7 bases, with 15 bases between them. Germline assignment: CDR1 MNHNS and CDR2 SASEGT. CDR3 length: 14 residues. The CDR3 spells CASRDGGRSEKLFF. For the CDR3, the DNA is TGTGCCAGCAGGGACGGGGGGCGTAGTGAAAAACTGTTTTTT.

The chain combines TRBV2 with TRBJ2-1; the D gene is possibly TRBD2 (5 bases). Per the germline V gene, CDR1 is SNHLY and CDR2 is FYNNEI. This CDR3 has 14 amino acids. V shed 6 bases and J shed 5 bases, with 14 bases lying between them. Here the CDR3 DNA reads TGTGCCAGCAGCGAGGAGGCAGGCAACAATGAGCAGTTCTTC. Amino acid sequence: CASSEEAGNNEQFF.

This sequence joins TRBV2 and TRBJ1-3; D gene uncertain. Germline V gene data show CDR1 as SNHLY and CDR2 as FYNNEI. This CDR3 has 12 amino acids. Between the trimmed V and J ends, which lost 3 bases and 4 bases, there was a span of 4 bases. For the CDR3, the DNA is TGTGCCAGCAGTGACAGGGGAAACACCATATATTTT. Its protein is CASSDRGNTIYF.

This clone came up once. The rearrangement links TRBV7-9 to TRBJ1-1; 8 nucleotides line up with TRBD1. The CDR3 runs to 15 residues. The germline V gene has CDR1 SEHNR and CDR2 FQNEAQ (reference sequence). Losses at the gene ends were 4 bases for V and 1 base for J; bases not matched to a gene: 5. CDR3 in amino acids: CASSSQGAGNTEAFF. The CDR3 bases are TGTGCCAGCAGCTCGCAGGGGGCTGGGAACACTGAAGCTTTCTTT.

The chain couples TRBV7-3 to TRBJ2-3, with 9 bases lining up with TRBD2. This CDR3 region has 17 residues. CDR1 is SGHTA, CDR2 FQGTGA, per germline. V trimming: 1 base; J trimming: 4 bases; junction bases outside the gene matches: 9. CDR3 amino acids: CASSLNPSGGPADTQYF. The DNA for the CDR3 is TGTGCCAGCAGCTTAAATCCGAGCGGGGGGCCCGCAGATACGCAGTATTTT.

The sample holds one count of this clone. The chain joins TRBV10-3 to TRBJ1-5; maybe TRBD1 (5 bases). The CDR3 consists of 15 residues. CDR1 is ENHRY, CDR2 SYGVKD, per germline. V was pared by 6 bases and J by 1 base, with 13 bases between. Here the CDR3 DNA reads TGTGCCATCAGCTCACAGGATAGCAGCAATCAGCCCCAGCATTTT. Amino acids: CAISSQDSSNQPQHF.

This chain uses TRBV18 with TRBJ2-7; D gene unclear. CDR1 is KGHSH, CDR2 LQKENI, per germline. The CDR3 loop spans 13 amino acids. V was cut by 3 bases and J by 2 bases, with 8 bases left in between. CDR3 residues: CASSPSSAYEQYF. The CDR3, as DNA: TGTGCCAGCTCACCCTCGTCTGCCTACGAGCAGTACTTC.

The chain links TRBV11-3 to TRBJ2-7, with 8 positions matching TRBD2. The junction had 1 base not matched to a gene; V was cut back by 3 bases and J by 0 bases. The CDR3 has 14 amino acids. Germline V gene lookup returns CDR1 SGHNT and CDR2 YENEEA. This CDR3 reads CASSLTSDSYEQYF. In DNA form, the CDR3 reads TGTGCCAGCAGCTTGACTAGCGACTCCTACGAGCAGTACTTC.

The V gene is TRBV9, the J gene TRBJ2-5, with 7 bases fitting TRBD2. V was pared by 3 bases and J by 1 base, with 3 bases of the junction left unmatched. From germline, CDR1 is SGDLS and CDR2 YYNGEE. The CDR3 has 14 amino acids. This chain's CDR3 is CASSASGVQETQYF. DNA of the CDR3: TGTGCCAGCAGCGCTAGCGGAGTCCAAGAGACCCAGTACTTC.

V is TRBV29-1 and J is TRBJ2-7; 9 nucleotides line up with TRBD1. The junction had 11 bases not matched to a gene; V was cut back by 7 bases and J by 7 bases. In germline, CDR1 is SQVTM, CDR2 ANQGSEA. There are 13 residues in the CDR3. CDR3 DNA sequence: TGCAGCGCCACGAGCGGGACAGGGCGGGAGCAGTACTTC. It encodes CSATSGTGREQYF.

V gene TRBV9 combines with J gene TRBJ1-2; TRBD1 agrees at 7 bases. This CDR3 is built from 15 residues. V lost 1 base and J lost 3; bases outside the gene matches: 6. The V gene's germline CDR1 is SGDLS and CDR2 YYNGEE. The CDR3 region has the DNA TGTGCCAGCAGCGTAATGCGGACAGGCGACTATGGCTACACCTTC. It codes for CASSVMRTGDYGYTF.

The V call is TRBV12-5, the J call TRBJ2-7; TRBD1 aligns across 7 bases. From germline, CDR1 is LGHNT and CDR2 FRNRAP. CDR3 length equals 19 residues. After removal of 5 bases from V and 3 bases from J, the junction contained 22 bases not matched to a gene. CDR3 in DNA: TGTGCTAGTGGTCGCCTTTGGTTAAAGACAGGGCATATACACTACGAGCAGTACTTC. Translated: CASGRLWLKTGHIHYEQYF.

This chain links TRBV28 with TRBJ2-5, with 10 positions matching TRBD1. The CDR3 runs to 13 residues. Trimming cost V 6 bases and J 3 bases; bases outside gene matches: 1. CDR1 and CDR2 (germline): MDHEN, SYDVKM. The CDR3 sequence is CASRTGGKETQYF. In DNA, the CDR3 is TGTGCCAGCAGGACAGGGGGCAAAGAGACCCAGTACTTC.